The present entry profiles one T cell receptor beta chain with its context. This record belongs to a study of blood T cell repertoires in COVID-19. In assigning cohorts, the study relied on participant-reported clinical history. The V segment lost 6 bases and the J segment 0 bases; nucleotides outside the gene matches: 11. CDR1 is MNHEY, CDR2 SVGEGT, per germline. The CDR3 extends over 18 amino acids. Libraries were prepared by immunoSEQ multiplex PCR; TCRdb keeps only in-frame clonotypes and omits some of them. The sample lists about 460,000 clones; approximately 86% were seen once. The receptor was derived from a woman in her fifties or sixties who had recovered from COVID-19. Source material: PBMCs or T cells enriched from blood (not recorded which). The chain recombines TRBV6-2 or TRBV6-3 with TRBJ2-6, with TRBD1 matching over 7 bases. CDR3 coding DNA: TGTGCCAGCAGCCCTCCCACAGGGGAGCCCTCTGGGGCCAACGTCCTGACTTTC. Its translation is CASSPPTGEPSGANVLTF.